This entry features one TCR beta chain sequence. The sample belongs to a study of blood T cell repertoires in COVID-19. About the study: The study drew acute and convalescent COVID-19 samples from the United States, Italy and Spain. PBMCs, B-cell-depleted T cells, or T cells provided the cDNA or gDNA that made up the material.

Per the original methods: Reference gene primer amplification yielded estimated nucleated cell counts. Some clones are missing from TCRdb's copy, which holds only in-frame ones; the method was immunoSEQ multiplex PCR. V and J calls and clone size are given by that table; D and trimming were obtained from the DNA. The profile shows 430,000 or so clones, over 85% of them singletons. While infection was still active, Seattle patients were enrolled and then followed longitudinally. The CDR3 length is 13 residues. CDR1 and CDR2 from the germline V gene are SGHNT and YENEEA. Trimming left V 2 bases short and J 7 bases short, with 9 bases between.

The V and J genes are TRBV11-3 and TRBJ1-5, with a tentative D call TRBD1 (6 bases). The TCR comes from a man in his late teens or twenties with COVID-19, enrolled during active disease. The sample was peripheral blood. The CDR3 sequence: CASSLRGYQPQHF. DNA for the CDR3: TGTGCCAGCAGCTTAAGGGGGTACCAGCCCCAGCATTTT.